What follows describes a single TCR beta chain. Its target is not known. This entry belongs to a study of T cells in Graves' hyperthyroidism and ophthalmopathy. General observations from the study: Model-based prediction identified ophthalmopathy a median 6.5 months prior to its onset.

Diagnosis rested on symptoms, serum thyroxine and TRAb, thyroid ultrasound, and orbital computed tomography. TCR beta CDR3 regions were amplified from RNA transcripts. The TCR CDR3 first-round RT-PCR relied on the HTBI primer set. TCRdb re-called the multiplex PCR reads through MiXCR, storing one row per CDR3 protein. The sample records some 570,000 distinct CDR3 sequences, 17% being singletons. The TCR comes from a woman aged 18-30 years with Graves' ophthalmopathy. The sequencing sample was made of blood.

In DNA, the CDR3 is TGTGCCAGCAGCTTATTGGGGGGCCTCTACGAGCAGTACTTC. Translating it yields CASSLLGGLYEQYF. V usage is TRBV7-9 and J usage is TRBJ2-7; D is possibly TRBD1 or TRBD2 (6 bases each). This CDR3 comprises 14 residues. V lost 2 bases to trimming and J lost 3 bases, with 11 bases between them. The V gene's germline CDR1 is SEHNR and CDR2 FQNEAQ (reference sequence).